This T cell receptor (beta chain) is drawn from a study of CD8+CD57+ T cells in acquired aplastic anemia. Study-wide background: Sorting CD4+ and CD8+ cells gave DNA averaging about 3.2 ug.

Profiling that covered TCR beta VDJ and CDR3 relied on genomic DNA as its template. TCRdb re-called the reads through MiXCR, storing one row per CDR3 protein. The sample records 400,000 to 600,000 distinct CDR3 sequences, approximately 33% being singletons. Whole-study findings and limits: CD8+ Simpson's diversity in patients was not significantly different from that in controls.

In regard to this clonotype: The antigen is unknown.

Patients selected for sequencing had displayed CD8+CD57+ cell expansion by flow cytometry. The patients, all of them, had severe acquired aplastic anemia. Germline CDR1 reads LNHDA; CDR2 reads SQIVND (reference sequence). The CDR3 consists of 17 residues. Trimming took off 3 bases at V and 2 bases at J, with 18 bases between the two ends. This TCR was sampled from a human donor with aplastic anemia. Sequencing was carried out using sorted CD4+, CD8+, or CD8+CD57+ T cells (not recorded which) from PBMCs. The chain joins TRBV19 to TRBJ2-3, with D perhaps being TRBD1 or TRBD2 (6 bases each). CDR3 in DNA: TGTGCCAGTAGTATCCCCCTGGGGGGCTCCTACACAGATACGCAGTATTTT. Its protein is CASSIPLGGSYTDTQYF.